The T cell receptor (beta chain) under discussion was sequenced for a study of T cell responses to AZD1222 COVID-19 vaccine. About the research overall: Some second doses came at about 4 weeks and others at about 12 weeks; these were pooled. Study observations and caveats: Spike-specific TCR breadth and depth grew following two AZD1222 doses. Repertoire samples came only from after the peak T cell response. CD4 TCRs covered the whole spike, strongest at regions 160-218 and 743-854.

Assay used: immunoSEQ multiplex PCR; TCRdb lists only in-frame clones, some missing. Among approximately 150,000 clones listed, 92% were seen once. On this clone itself: Its specificity is unknown.

The CDR3 is 15 amino acids. V was cut by 0 bases and J by 2 bases, with 10 bases left in between. Germline V lookup: CDR1 SGHTA, CDR2 FQGNSA. The TCR was taken from an adult in good health. This sample comprised peripheral blood, obtained on day 0 of AZD1222 vaccination. This chain links TRBV7-2 with TRBJ1-2; D gene ambiguous. The CDR3 sequence: CASSLALSGNYGYTF. The CDR3 region has the DNA TGTGCCAGCAGCTTAGCGTTGTCGGGGAACTATGGCTACACCTTC.